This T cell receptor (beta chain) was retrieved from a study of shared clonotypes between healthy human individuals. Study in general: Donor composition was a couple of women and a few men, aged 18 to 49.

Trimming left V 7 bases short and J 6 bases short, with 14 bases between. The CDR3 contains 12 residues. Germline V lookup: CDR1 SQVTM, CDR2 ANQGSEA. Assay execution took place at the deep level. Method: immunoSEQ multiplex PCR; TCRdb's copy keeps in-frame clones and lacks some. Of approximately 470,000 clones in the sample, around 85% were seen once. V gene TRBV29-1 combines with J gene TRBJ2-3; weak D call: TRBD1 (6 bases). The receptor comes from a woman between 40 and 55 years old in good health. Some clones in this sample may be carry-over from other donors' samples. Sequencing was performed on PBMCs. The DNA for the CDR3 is TGCAGCGGGGGGCGCGGTGGGGATACGCAGTATTTT. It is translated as CSGGRGGDTQYF.